This T cell receptor (beta chain) was obtained from a study of identical twins. For this clonotype: Its matching antigen is unknown.

Study-wide points: A cross-sectional statistical analysis, not follow-up of the same donors, supported the conclusions. Models, which agreed with sharing between unrelated individuals, nonetheless underestimated the out-of-frame TCR alpha sharing seen in monozygotic twins.

TCRdb re-analysed the 5' RACE reads in MiXCR, keeping a single row per CDR3 protein. The sample lists 1.5 million to 2 million distinct CDR3 sequences, 25% to 35% occurring once. Trimming removed 1 base from V and 12 bases from J; junction bases left unmatched: 6. The CDR3 is made up of 12 amino acids. The germline gives CDR1 SGHRS, CDR2 YFSETQ. The V gene is TRBV5-1, the J gene TRBJ2-7; TRBD2 agrees at 8 bases. Sequences were obtained from cord blood. This clonotype was sampled from a newborn girl in good health. In DNA, the CDR3 is TGCGCCAGCAGCTTGTCAGCGGGGGACCTGTACTTC. It encodes CASSLSAGDLYF.